Listed below are T cell receptor beta chains from one sample, sequenced in a study of long-term antiretroviral therapy in people with HIV. Libraries were prepared by immunoSEQ multiplex PCR; TCRdb keeps only in-frame clonotypes and omits some of them. The sample lists about 16,000 clones, about four fifths occurring once. Sequenced material: unsorted PBMCs, taken 2.5 years before starting antiretroviral therapy. These TCRs come from a woman in her 50s with HIV. Each CDR3 is given with its conserved first and last residue. The order of the fields is clone size, D gene, J gene, V gene, CDR3 DNA, CDR3 protein. D genes are given only for firm matches. Clone size, where shown, is once, few, many, or a class for clones that have expanded.

.,TRBD2,TRBJ2-7,TRBV6-6,TGTGCCAGCAGTTTCGGGACTAGCGGGGCTTACGAGCAGTACTTC,CASSFGTSGAYEQYF
.,TRBD1,TRBJ1-3,TRBV7-9,TGTGCCAGCAGCTTAGCACGCCGACAGGGGTCCTCTGGAAACACCATATATTTT,CASSLARRQGSSGNTIYF
.,TRBD1,TRBJ2-3,TRBV5-1,TGCGCCAGCAGCTTCCGGACAGGGGTCACAGATACGCAGTATTTT,CASSFRTGVTDTQYF
.,.,TRBJ1-2,TRBV7-3,TGTGCCAGCAGCCCCGTTCCCGGACAAGACTATGGCTACACCTTC,CASSPVPGQDYGYTF
.,TRBD1,TRBJ1-2,TRBV7-2,TGTGCCAGCTCCGGACAGGGCACTAACTATGGCTACACCTTC,CASSGQGTNYGYTF
.,.,TRBJ2-4,TRBV4-1,TGCGCCAGCAGCCAAGAGGGCCATGCCGAAAACATTCAGTACTTC,CASSQEGHAENIQYF
medium-sized,.,TRBJ2-5,TRBV27,TGTGCCAGCGGGGGGTCAGAGACCCAGTACTTC,CASGGSETQYF
.,.,TRBJ2-7,TRBV18,TGTGCCAGCTCACCGCGACGCGAAGGCTACGAGCAGTACTTC,CASSPRREGYEQYF
.,TRBD2,TRBJ2-5,TRBV18,TGTGCCAGCTCATCACGTCGGGGGGTAGAAGAGACCCAGTACTTC,CASSSRRGVEETQYF
few,.,TRBJ2-1,TRBV18,TGTGCCAGCTCACCGGGTTCAGGCACGGTCTACAATGAGCAGTTCTTC,CASSPGSGTVYNEQFF
once,.,TRBJ1-1,TRBV6-6,TGTGCCAGCAACAAACAGGGAAGCACTGAAGCTTTCTTT,CASNKQGSTEAFF
.,.,TRBJ1-5,TRBV6-1,TGTGCCAGCAGTGAAAGGCTGGGGCGCGGCAATCAGCCCCAGCATTTT,CASSERLGRGNQPQHF
.,.,TRBJ1-2,TRBV7-2,TGTGCCAGCAACTCTATGGGGGGTGCTAACTATGGCTACACCTTC,CASNSMGGANYGYTF
.,.,TRBJ1-3,TRBV11-2,TGTGCCAGCAGACCAGGACGGAACTCTGGAAACACCATATATTTT,CASRPGRNSGNTIYF
.,TRBD2,TRBJ2-2,TRBV5-1,TGCGCCAGCAGCCTGGAAGCGGGGGCCAACACCGGGGAGCTGTTTTTT,CASSLEAGANTGELFF